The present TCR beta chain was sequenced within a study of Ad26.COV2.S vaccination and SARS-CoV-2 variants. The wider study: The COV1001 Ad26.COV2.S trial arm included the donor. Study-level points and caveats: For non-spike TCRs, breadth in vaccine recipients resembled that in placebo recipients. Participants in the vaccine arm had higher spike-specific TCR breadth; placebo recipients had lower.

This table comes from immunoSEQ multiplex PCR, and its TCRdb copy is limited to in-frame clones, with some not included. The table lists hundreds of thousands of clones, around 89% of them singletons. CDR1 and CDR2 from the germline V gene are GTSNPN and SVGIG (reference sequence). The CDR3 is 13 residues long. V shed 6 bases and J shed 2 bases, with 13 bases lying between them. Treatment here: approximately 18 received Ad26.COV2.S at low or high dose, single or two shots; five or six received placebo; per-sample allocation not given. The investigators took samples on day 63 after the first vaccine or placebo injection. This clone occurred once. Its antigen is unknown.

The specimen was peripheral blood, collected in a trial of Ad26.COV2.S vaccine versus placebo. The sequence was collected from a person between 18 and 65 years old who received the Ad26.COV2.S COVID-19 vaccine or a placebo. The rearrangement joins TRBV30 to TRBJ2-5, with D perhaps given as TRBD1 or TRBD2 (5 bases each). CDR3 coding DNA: TGTGCCTGCCGGGACCACGCACAAGAGACCCAGTACTTC. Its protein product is CACRDHAQETQYF.